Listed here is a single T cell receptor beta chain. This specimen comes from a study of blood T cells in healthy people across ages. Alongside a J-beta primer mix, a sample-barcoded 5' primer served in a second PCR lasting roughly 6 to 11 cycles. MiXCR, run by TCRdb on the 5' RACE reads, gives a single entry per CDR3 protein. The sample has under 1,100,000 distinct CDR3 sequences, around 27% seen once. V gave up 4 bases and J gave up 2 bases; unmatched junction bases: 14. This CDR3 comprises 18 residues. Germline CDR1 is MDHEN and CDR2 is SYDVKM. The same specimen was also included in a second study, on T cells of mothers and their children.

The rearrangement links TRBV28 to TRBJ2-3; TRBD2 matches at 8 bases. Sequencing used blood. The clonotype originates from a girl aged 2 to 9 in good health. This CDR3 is CASSYERERLNFTDTQYF. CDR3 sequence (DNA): TGTGCCAGCAGTTATGAGCGGGAGCGCCTAAATTTCACAGATACGCAGTATTTT.